The 30 T cell receptor beta chains given below trace back to one sample, sequenced in a study of T cells in Graves' hyperthyroidism and ophthalmopathy. TCR beta CDR3 regions were amplified from RNA transcripts. A first-round RT-PCR of the TCR CDR3 used the HTBI primer set. From the multiplex PCR reads, TCRdb called clonotypes with MiXCR, one entry per CDR3 protein. Of roughly 99,000 distinct CDR3 sequences listed, 16% were seen once; the top ten hold less than 50%. Material for sequencing was blood. These receptor sequences come from a woman aged 50 to 65 with Graves' hyperthyroidism.

This clonotype was seen ten or more times. The chain combines TRBV18 with TRBJ1-2, with 8 bases that match TRBD1. The junction had 9 bases not matched to a gene; V was cut back by 2 bases and J by 1 base. CDR3 length equals 17 residues. Germline V lookup: CDR1 KGHSH, CDR2 LQKENI. CDR3 protein: CASSPGQGFGVNYGYTF. CDR3 in DNA: TGTGCCAGCTCACCAGGACAGGGATTCGGAGTTAACTATGGCTACACCTTC.

This clonotype was counted ten times or more. V is TRBV6-1 and J is TRBJ2-3, with 10 bases identical to TRBD2. The length of the CDR3 is 15 residues. Per the germline V gene, CDR1 is MNHNS and CDR2 is SASEGT. The V segment lost 5 bases and the J segment 1 base; nucleotides outside the gene matches: 3. CDR3 nucleotide sequence: TGTGCCAGCAGTCCGAGCGGGAGGGGCACAGATACGCAGTATTTT. This codes for CASSPSGRGTDTQYF.

This clonotype was found many times. V and J are TRBV5-1 and TRBJ1-2; tentatively, D is TRBD1 (5 bases). This CDR3 has 14 residues. Trimming left V 0 bases short and J 8 bases short, with 14 bases between. Germline CDR1 is SGHRS and CDR2 is YFSETQ. CDR3: CASSLAGTDGGYTF. The CDR3 coding sequence is TGCGCCAGCAGCTTGGCCGGGACGGACGGCGGCTACACCTTC.

This clonotype was recorded a few times. This chain links TRBV29-1 with TRBJ2-1; D gene unclear. Trimming left V 5 bases short and J 7 bases short, with 9 bases between. The CDR3 runs to 11 residues. Germline CDR1 reads SQVTM; CDR2 reads ANQGSEA. The CDR3 protein is CSVSDWNEQFF. The CDR3 nucleotides read TGCAGCGTTTCTGACTGGAATGAGCAGTTCTTC.

This clonotype was seen at least ten times. This chain uses TRBV20-1 with TRBJ2-7; 8 bases are shared with TRBD1. In germline, CDR1 is DFQATT, CDR2 SNEGSKA (reference sequence). The CDR3 sequence is 15 residues long. After removal of 6 bases from V and 9 bases from J, the junction contained 19 bases not matched to a gene. CDR3 loop: CSAMDRARTPDGQYF. DNA for the CDR3: TGCAGTGCCATGGACAGGGCCCGAACACCCGACGGGCAGTACTTC.

This clonotype was detected ten times or more. The rearrangement joins TRBV20-1 to TRBJ2-7, with 9 bases fitting TRBD2. Germline values: CDR1 DFQATT, CDR2 SNEGSKA (reference sequence). This CDR3 contains 15 residues. V lost 4 bases and J lost 0; bases outside the gene matches: 7. The CDR3 DNA sequence: TGCAGTGCTACCTCCGCACTAGCGGGCTCCTACGAGCAGTACTTC. This translates into CSATSALAGSYEQYF.

This clonotype has ten or more counts. The genes are TRBV27 and TRBJ2-1; no clear D gene. Per germline, CDR1 MNHEY and CDR2 SMNVEV (reference sequence). The CDR3 runs 13 residues. V lost 5 bases and J 10 bases, leaving 15 bases between the germline ends. The DNA of the CDR3 is TGTGCCAGCAGTCCCTTTTCGGGCGACGAGCAGTTCTTC. Protein product: CASSPFSGDEQFF.

This clonotype was detected many times. This chain joins TRBV20-1 and TRBJ2-5; tentatively, D is TRBD1 (5 bases). CDR1 and CDR2 from the germline V gene are DFQATT and SNEGSKA (reference sequence). This CDR3 has 12 amino acids. V lost 4 bases and J lost 4, with 10 bases in between. The chain's CDR3 is CSAKSGRETQYF. DNA of the CDR3: TGCAGTGCTAAGTCAGGGCGAGAGACCCAGTACTTC.

The J gene is TRBJ1-5, the V gene TRBV20-1, with D hard to call. CDR1 and CDR2 (germline): DFQATT, SNEGSKA (reference sequence). This CDR3 spans 14 amino acids. Trimming took off 3 bases at V and 0 bases at J, with 9 bases between the two ends. CDR3 DNA sequence: TGCAGTGCTAGGAGGGTAGATAGCAATCAGCCCCAGCATTTT. Amino acid sequence: CSARRVDSNQPQHF.

The DNA for the CDR3 is TGTGCCAGCAGCGATCGGACAGGGACCCAAGAGACCCAGTACTTC. Translating it yields CASSDRTGTQETQYF. The V call is TRBV13, the J call TRBJ2-5, with 8 bases fitting TRBD1. Per germline, CDR1 PRHDT and CDR2 FYEKMQ (reference sequence). The V and J ends lost 5 bases and 1 base, in that order; junction bases with no gene match: 6. The CDR3 consists of 15 residues.

This clonotype occurred many times. This chain's CDR3 is CASSFGTNEKLFF. In DNA, the CDR3 is TGTGCCAGCAGTTTTGGGACAAATGAAAAACTGTTTTTT. The chain recombines TRBV28 with TRBJ1-4; D is perhaps TRBD1 (6 bases). V dropped 3 bases and J dropped 5 bases, with 7 bases sitting between them. The CDR3 covers 13 residues. CDR1 and CDR2 from the germline V gene are MDHEN and SYDVKM.

The sample holds a few counts of this clonotype. The chain joins TRBV11-3 to TRBJ2-1; no definite D call. The CDR3 is 12 amino acids. CDR1 SGHNT and CDR2 YENEEA come from the germline V gene. V gave up 0 bases and J gave up 9 bases, with 6 bases separating them. The CDR3 nucleotides read TGTGCCAGCAGCTTAGACAGGAGTGAGCAGTTCTTC. Its translation: CASSLDRSEQFF.

The chain carries TRBV12-3 or TRBV12-4 and TRBJ1-1, with TRBD1 matching 7 bases. This CDR3 is built from 14 residues. Trimming cost V 3 bases and J 7 bases; bases outside gene matches: 8. The DNA of the CDR3 is TGTGCCAGCAGTTTGAGGGACAGCCAACTTGAAGCTTTCTTT. Translation: CASSLRDSQLEAFF.

This clonotype was detected ten times or more. The V gene is TRBV6-5, the J gene TRBJ2-7, with 7 positions matching TRBD2. The ends lost 2 bases at V and 1 base at J; junction bases unmatched: 11. The CDR3 totals 17 residues. Per the germline V gene, CDR1 is MNHEY and CDR2 is SVGAGI. The CDR3 coding sequence is TGTGCCAGCAGTTACCAAACCCACCCACTAGCGTCCTACGAGCAGTACTTC. Its translation is CASSYQTHPLASYEQYF.

The genes are TRBV29-1 and TRBJ1-3, with D possibly TRBD1 on 6 matching bases. The CDR3 contains 13 residues. V lost 6 bases to trimming and J lost 2 bases, with 11 bases between them. Germline loops: CDR1 SQVTM, CDR2 ANQGSEA. For the CDR3, the DNA is TGCAGCGTATTACAGGGTCCTGGAAACACCATATATTTT. The encoded protein is CSVLQGPGNTIYF.

Ten or more counts support this clonotype. Likely a read error: the CDR3 ends without its conserved phenylalanine or tryptophan. This chain joins TRBV6-1 and TRBJ1-3; D is unclear. Germline lookup yields CDR1 MNHNS and CDR2 SASEGT. V was clipped by 8 bases and J by 0 bases, with 17 bases between them. The CDR3 totals 16 residues. CDR3 region: CASASTGRSSGNTIYL. The DNA of the CDR3 is TGTGCCAGCGCTAGCACGGGTAGAAGCTCTGGAAACACCATATATCTT.

At least ten counts were recorded for this clonotype. This rearrangement joins TRBV10-3 to TRBJ2-3; 7 bases fit TRBD1. V was clipped by 2 bases and J by 2 bases; unmatched bases: 16. Germline loops: CDR1 ENHRY, CDR2 SYGVKD. The CDR3 covers 19 residues. CDR3 protein: CAISEAKPGQSPFTDTQYF. DNA of the CDR3: TGTGCCATCAGTGAGGCTAAACCGGGACAGAGTCCTTTCACAGATACGCAGTATTTT.

This clonotype appeared many times. The J gene is TRBJ1-4, the V gene TRBV5-1; TRBD1 might be the D (6 bases). Germline V gene lookup returns CDR1 SGHRS and CDR2 YFSETQ. The ends were cut back, 1 base at V and 6 bases at J, with 10 bases in the middle. This CDR3 is built from 14 residues. The CDR3 DNA is TGCGCCAGCAGCTTGTCCCCAGGGGATGAAAAACTGTTTTTT. This sequence encodes CASSLSPGDEKLFF. The full variable domain, in which reference TRBV5-1 and TRBJ1-4 provide the parts outside the CDR3, is KAGVTQTPRYLIKTRGQQVTLSCSPISGHRSVSWYQQTPGQGLQFLFEYFSETQRNKGNFPGRFSGRQFSNSRSEMNVSTLELGDSALYLCASSLSPGDEKLFFGSGTQLSVL.

This clonotype was detected many times. The V gene is TRBV10-2, the J gene TRBJ2-5; TRBD2 matches 7 bases. Germline CDR1 and CDR2: WSHSY and SAAADI. Trimming at V came to 2 bases and at J to 5 bases, leaving 5 bases not matched to a gene. CDR3 size: 14 residues. The CDR3 nucleotides are TGCGCCAGCAGTGAGCCGGGACTAATGGAGACCCAGTACTTC. Its protein is CASSEPGLMETQYF.

This clonotype has a count of ten or more. This chain joins TRBV19 and TRBJ2-4; the D is unclear. From germline, CDR1 is LNHDA and CDR2 SQIVND (reference sequence). V was trimmed by 0 bases and J by 0 bases, leaving 9 bases between them. The length of the CDR3 is 16 residues. The CDR3 DNA reads as TGTGCCAGTAGTATAGACGGTACCGTAGCCAAAAACATTCAGTACTTC. It specifies CASSIDGTVAKNIQYF.

This clonotype was observed many times. The rearrangement joins TRBV12-3 or TRBV12-4 to TRBJ2-2, with 9 bases lining up with TRBD1. The CDR3 totals 16 residues. Losses at the gene ends were 5 bases for V and 2 bases for J; bases not matched to a gene: 6. CDR3 residues: CASSRPGQGNTGELFF. CDR3 bases: TGTGCCAGCAGTCGGCCGGGACAGGGTAACACCGGGGAGCTGTTTTTT.

This rearrangement joins TRBV10-3 to TRBJ2-1, with TRBD2 matching 8 bases. With V trimmed by 10 bases and J by 2 bases, 7 bases remained unmatched. CDR1 and CDR2 from the germline V gene are ENHRY and SYGVKD. The length of the CDR3 is 14 residues. The CDR3 nucleotides are TGTGCCACCAGGCTGGGACTAGCCTACAATGAGCAGTTCTTC. Translation: CATRLGLAYNEQFF.

V usage is TRBV28 and J usage is TRBJ2-5; D perhaps matches TRBD2 (5 bases). The germline V and J ends were trimmed by 2 bases and 4 bases, with 8 bases remaining between them. Germline lookup yields CDR1 MDHEN and CDR2 SYDVKM. The CDR3 is 13 residues long. CDR3 protein: CASSLGGLETQYF. The CDR3 coding sequence is TGTGCCAGCAGTTTAGGCGGGTTAGAGACCCAGTACTTC.

This clonotype occurred many times. The J gene is TRBJ1-5, the V gene TRBV6-1, with D perhaps TRBD1 (5 bases). The CDR3 has 15 residues. Trimming cost V 8 bases and J 0 bases, with 14 bases left between them. Germline V gives CDR1 MNHNS, CDR2 SASEGT. This chain's CDR3 is CASRGGINSNQPQHF. CDR3 nucleotides: TGTGCCAGCCGGGGGGGGATTAATAGCAATCAGCCCCAGCATTTT.

This clonotype was observed a handful of times. The chain carries TRBV6-5 and TRBJ1-1; D call uncertain. The germline V gene encodes CDR1 MNHEY and CDR2 SVGAGI. This CDR3 spans 14 amino acids. The germline V and J ends were trimmed by 0 bases and 4 bases, with 9 bases remaining between them. The CDR3 region has the DNA TGTGCCAGCAGTTACTCCCCGGGAATCACTGAAGCTTTCTTT. This codes for CASSYSPGITEAFF.

The J gene is TRBJ1-1, the V gene TRBV3-1; D remains unclear. V shed 1 base and J shed 2 bases, with 5 bases lying between them. Germline V gives CDR1 LGHDT, CDR2 YNNKEL (reference sequence). This CDR3 has 13 residues. The DNA for the CDR3 is TGTGCCAGCAGCCAAGGACAAAACACTGAAGCTTTCTTT. The encoded protein is CASSQGQNTEAFF. The full variable domain, rest sourced from reference TRBV3-1 and TRBJ1-1, is DTAVSQTPKYLVTQMGNDKSIKCEQNLGHDTMYWYKQDSKKFLKIMFSYNNKELIINETVPNRFSPKSPDKAHLNLHINSLELGDSAVYFCASSQGQNTEAFFGQGTRLTVV.

This clonotype was observed at least ten times. V usage is TRBV19 and J usage is TRBJ2-5; D ambiguous. This CDR3 is built from 13 residues. Germline values: CDR1 LNHDA, CDR2 SQIVND (reference sequence). Deletions cut 3 bases from V and 3 bases from J, with 8 bases between. CDR3 bases: TGTGCCAGTAGTATTTACTTGAAAGAGACCCAGTACTTC. Translated: CASSIYLKETQYF.

At least ten counts were recorded for this clonotype. An end of the junction differs from the germline gene, which may be a read error. V usage is TRBV13 and J usage is TRBJ2-7; no clear D gene. Germline-derived CDR1 and CDR2 are PRHDT and FYEKMQ (reference sequence). This CDR3 is built from 13 residues. This CDR3 is CASSLGRAAEQYF. The CDR3 DNA reads as TGTGCCAGCAGCCTAGGTCGGGCAGCCGAGCAGTACTTC.

The chain carries TRBV7-2 and TRBJ2-3; 10 bases map to TRBD2. This CDR3 has 16 amino acids. The germline CDR1 and CDR2 sequences are SGHTA and FQGNSA. V lost 3 bases, J lost 7 bases, and 10 bases stayed unmatched. Here the CDR3 DNA reads TGTGCCAGCAGCTTGGGGCTAGCGGGAGCGATGTATACGCAGTATTTT. Translation: CASSLGLAGAMYTQYF.

This clonotype was counted many times. This chain connects TRBV15 to TRBJ1-5; no definite D call. There are 13 residues in the CDR3. Trimming removed 2 bases from V and 3 bases from J, with 5 bases in between. Germline V gene data show CDR1 as LNHNV and CDR2 as YYDKDF (reference sequence). The CDR3 DNA reads as TGTGCCACCAGCAGACAGCTCAATCAGCCCCAGCATTTT. This codes for CATSRQLNQPQHF.